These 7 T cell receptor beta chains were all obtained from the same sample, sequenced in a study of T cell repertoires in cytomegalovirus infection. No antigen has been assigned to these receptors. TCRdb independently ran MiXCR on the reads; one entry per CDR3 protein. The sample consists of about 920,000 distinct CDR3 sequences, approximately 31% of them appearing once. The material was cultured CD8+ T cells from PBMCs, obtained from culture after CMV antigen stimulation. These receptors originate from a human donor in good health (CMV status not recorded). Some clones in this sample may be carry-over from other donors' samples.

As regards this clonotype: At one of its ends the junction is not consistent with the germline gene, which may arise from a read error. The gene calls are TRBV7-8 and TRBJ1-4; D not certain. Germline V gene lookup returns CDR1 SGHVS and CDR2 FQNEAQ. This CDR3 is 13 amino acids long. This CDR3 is CTSSFYRNEKLFF. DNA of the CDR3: TGTACCAGCAGCTTTTACAGAAATGAAAAACTGTTTTTT.

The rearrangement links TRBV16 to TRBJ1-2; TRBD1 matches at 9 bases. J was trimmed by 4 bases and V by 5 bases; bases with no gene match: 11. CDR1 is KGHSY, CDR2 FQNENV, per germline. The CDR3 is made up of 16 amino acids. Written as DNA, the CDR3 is TGTGCCAGCAGCTCGATTGACAGGGGGAAGGGCTATGGCTACACCTTC. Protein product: CASSSIDRGKGYGYTF.

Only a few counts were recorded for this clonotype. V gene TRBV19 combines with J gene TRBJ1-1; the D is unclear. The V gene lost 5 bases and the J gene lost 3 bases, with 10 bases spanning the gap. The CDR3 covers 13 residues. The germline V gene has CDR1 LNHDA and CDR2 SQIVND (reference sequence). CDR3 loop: CASSFGIYTEAFF. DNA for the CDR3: TGTGCCAGTAGTTTCGGGATTTACACTGAAGCTTTCTTT.

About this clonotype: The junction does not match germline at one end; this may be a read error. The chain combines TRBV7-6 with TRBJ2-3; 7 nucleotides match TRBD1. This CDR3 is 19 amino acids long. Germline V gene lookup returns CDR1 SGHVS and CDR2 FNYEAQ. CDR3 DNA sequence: TGTGCCAGCAGCGAGATACCCCCTTACGCAACAGGGGTGGAAGATGCGCAGTATTTT. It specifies CASSEIPPYATGVEDAQYF.

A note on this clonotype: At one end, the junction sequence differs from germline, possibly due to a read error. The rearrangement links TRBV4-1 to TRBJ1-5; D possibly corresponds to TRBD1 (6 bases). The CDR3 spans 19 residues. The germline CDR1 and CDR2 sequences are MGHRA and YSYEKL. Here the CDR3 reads CASSQDRFVAGANNQPQHF. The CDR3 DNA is TGTGCCAGCAGCCAAGATCGATTTGTCGCAGGGGCAAACAATCAGCCCCAGCATTTT.

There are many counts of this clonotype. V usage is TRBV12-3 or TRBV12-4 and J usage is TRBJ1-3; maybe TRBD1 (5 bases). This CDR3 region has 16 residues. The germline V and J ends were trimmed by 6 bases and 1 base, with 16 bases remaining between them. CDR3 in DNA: TGTGCCAGCAGCCCCACCCCCAGGGTATCTGGAAACACCATATATTTT. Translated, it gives CASSPTPRVSGNTIYF.

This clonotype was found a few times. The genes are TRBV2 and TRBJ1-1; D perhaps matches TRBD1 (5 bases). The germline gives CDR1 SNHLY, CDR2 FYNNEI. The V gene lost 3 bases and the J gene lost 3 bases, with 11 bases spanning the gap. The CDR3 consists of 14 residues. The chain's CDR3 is CASSDPGRDTEAFF. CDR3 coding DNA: TGTGCCAGCAGTGATCCGGGGCGGGACACTGAAGCTTTCTTT.